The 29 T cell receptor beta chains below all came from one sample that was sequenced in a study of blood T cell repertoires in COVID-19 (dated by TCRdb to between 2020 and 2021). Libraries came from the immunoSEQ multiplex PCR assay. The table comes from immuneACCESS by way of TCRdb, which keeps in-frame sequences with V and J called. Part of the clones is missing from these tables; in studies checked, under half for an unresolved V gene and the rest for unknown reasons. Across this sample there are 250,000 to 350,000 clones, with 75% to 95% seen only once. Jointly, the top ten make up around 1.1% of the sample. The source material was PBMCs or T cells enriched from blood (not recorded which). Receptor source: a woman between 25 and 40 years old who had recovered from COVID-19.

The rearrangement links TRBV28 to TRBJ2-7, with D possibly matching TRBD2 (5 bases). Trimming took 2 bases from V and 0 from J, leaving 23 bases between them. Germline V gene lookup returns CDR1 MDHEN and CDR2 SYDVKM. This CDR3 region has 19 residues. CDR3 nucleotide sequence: TGTGCCAGCAGTTTACTAAACAGTCCACTAGATAGTTTCTCCTACGAGCAGTACTTC. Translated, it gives CASSLLNSPLDSFSYEQYF.

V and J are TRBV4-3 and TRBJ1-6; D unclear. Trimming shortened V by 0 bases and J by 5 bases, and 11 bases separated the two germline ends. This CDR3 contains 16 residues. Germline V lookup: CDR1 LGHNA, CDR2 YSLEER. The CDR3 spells CASSQDPGINNSPLHF. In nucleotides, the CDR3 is TGCGCCAGCAGCCAAGATCCGGGGATAAATAATTCACCCCTCCACTTT.

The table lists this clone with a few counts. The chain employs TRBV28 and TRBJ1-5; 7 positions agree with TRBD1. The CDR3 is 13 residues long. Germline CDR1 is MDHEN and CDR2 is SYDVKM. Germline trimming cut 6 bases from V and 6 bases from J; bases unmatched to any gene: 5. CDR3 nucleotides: TGTGCCAGCAGACCCGACAGGGTTCAGCCCCAGCATTTT. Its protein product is CASRPDRVQPQHF.

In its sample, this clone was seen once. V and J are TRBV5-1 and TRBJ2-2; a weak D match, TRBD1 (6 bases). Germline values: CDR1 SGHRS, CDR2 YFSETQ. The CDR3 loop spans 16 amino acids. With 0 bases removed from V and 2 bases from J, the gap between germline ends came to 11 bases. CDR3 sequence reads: CASSLEVGANTGELFF. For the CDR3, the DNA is TGCGCCAGCAGCTTGGAGGTGGGGGCTAACACCGGGGAGCTGTTTTTT.

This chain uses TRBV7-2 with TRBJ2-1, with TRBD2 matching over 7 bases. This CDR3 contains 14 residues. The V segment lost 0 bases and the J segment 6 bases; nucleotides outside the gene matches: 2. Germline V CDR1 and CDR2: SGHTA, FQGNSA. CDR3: CASSLAGGSNEQFF. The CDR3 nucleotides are TGTGCCAGCAGCTTAGCGGGAGGGTCCAATGAGCAGTTCTTC.

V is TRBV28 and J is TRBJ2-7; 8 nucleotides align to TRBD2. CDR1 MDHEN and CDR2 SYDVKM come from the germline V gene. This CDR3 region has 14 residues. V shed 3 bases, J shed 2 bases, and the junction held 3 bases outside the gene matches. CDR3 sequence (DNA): TGTGCCAGCAGTTTCTACGGGAGGGCCTACGAGCAGTACTTC. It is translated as CASSFYGRAYEQYF. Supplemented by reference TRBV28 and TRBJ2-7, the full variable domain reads DVKVTQSSRYLVKRTGEKVFLECVQDMDHENMFWYRQDPGLGLRLIYFSYDVKMKEKGDIPEGYSVSREKKERFSLILESASTNQTSMYLCASSFYGRAYEQYFGPGTRLTVT.

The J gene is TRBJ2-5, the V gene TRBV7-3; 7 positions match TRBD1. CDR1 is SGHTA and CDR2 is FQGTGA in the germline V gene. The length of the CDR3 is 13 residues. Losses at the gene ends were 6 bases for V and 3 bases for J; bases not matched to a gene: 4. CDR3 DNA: TGTGCCAGCAGTCGAGGGACAGAAGAGACCCAGTACTTC. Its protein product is CASSRGTEETQYF.

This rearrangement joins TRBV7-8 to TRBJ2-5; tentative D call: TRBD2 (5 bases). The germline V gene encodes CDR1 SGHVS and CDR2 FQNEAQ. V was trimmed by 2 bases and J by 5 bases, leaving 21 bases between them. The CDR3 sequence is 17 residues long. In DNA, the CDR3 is TGTGCCAGCAGCTTAATCCTTCCGGGGAATGTTGGCGAGACCCAGTACTTC. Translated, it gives CASSLILPGNVGETQYF.

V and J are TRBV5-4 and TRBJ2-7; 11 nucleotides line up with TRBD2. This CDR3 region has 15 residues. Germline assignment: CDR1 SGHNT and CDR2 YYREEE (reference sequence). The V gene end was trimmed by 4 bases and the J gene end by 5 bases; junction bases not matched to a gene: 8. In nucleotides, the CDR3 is TGTGCCAGCAGCGGGGGGGGACTAGCGGCCCACGAGCAGTACTTC. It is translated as CASSGGGLAAHEQYF.

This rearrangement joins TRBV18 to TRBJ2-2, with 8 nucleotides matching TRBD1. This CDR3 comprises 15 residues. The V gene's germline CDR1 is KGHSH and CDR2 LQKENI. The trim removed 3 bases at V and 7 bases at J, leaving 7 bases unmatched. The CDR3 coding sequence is TGTGCCAGCTCACCCAGTCAGGGGGCCGACGGGGAGCTGTTTTTT. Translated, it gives CASSPSQGADGELFF.

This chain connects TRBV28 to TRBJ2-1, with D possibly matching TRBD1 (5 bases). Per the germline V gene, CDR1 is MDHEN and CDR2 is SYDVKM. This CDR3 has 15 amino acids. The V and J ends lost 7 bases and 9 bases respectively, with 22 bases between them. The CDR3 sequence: CASISGVTAGFEQFF. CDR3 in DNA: TGTGCCAGCATTAGTGGTGTGACAGCAGGTTTTGAGCAGTTCTTC.

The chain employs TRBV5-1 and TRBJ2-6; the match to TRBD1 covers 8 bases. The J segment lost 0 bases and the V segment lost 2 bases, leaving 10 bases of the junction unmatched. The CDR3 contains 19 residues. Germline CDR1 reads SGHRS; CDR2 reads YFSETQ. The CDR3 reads CASSLAGQGRISGANVLTF. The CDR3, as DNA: TGCGCCAGCAGCTTAGCTGGACAGGGACGAATCTCTGGGGCCAACGTCCTGACTTTC.

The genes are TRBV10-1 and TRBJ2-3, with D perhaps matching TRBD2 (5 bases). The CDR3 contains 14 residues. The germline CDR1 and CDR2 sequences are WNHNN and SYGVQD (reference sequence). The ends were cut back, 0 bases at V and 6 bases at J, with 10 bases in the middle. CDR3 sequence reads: CASSESTTWDTQYF. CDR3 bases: TGCGCCAGCAGTGAGTCGACTACCTGGGATACGCAGTATTTT.

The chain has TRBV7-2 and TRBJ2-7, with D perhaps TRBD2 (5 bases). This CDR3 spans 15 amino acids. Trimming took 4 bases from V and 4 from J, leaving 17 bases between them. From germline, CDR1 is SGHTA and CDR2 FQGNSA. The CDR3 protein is CASSWQAGPLYEQYF. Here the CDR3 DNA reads TGTGCCAGCAGCTGGCAGGCGGGTCCCCTTTACGAGCAGTACTTC.

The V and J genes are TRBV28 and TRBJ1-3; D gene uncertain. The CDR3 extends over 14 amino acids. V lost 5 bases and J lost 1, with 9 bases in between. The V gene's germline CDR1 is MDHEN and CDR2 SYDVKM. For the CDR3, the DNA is TGTGCCAGCAGTATTGACATATCTGGAAACACCATATATTTT. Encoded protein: CASSIDISGNTIYF.

The CDR3 sequence: CASSFSGLPNTGELFF. CDR3 bases: TGTGCCAGCAGCTTCTCGGGACTGCCGAACACCGGGGAGCTGTTTTTT. The gene calls are TRBV7-9 and TRBJ2-2; TRBD2 might be the D (6 bases). Trimming stripped 3 bases from V and 0 bases from J, with 11 bases between. This CDR3 spans 16 amino acids. The V gene's germline CDR1 is SEHNR and CDR2 FQNEAQ (reference sequence).

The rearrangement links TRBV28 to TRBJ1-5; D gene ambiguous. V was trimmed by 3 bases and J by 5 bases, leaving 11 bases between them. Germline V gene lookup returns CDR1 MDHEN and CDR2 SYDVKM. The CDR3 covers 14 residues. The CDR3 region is CASSFRGSDQPQHF. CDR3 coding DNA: TGTGCCAGCAGTTTTCGGGGTAGTGATCAGCCCCAGCATTTT.

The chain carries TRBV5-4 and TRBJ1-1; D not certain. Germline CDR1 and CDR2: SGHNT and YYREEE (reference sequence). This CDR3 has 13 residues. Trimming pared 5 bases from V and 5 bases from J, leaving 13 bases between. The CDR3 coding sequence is TGTGCCAGCAGTCTTGAACGAGGGACTGAAGCTTTCTTT. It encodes CASSLERGTEAFF. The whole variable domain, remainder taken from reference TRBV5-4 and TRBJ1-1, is ETGVTQSPTHLIKTRGQQVTLRCSSQSGHNTVSWYQQALGQGPQFIFQYYREEENGRGNFPPRFSGLQFPNYSSELNVNALELDDSALYLCASSLERGTEAFFGQGTRLTVV.

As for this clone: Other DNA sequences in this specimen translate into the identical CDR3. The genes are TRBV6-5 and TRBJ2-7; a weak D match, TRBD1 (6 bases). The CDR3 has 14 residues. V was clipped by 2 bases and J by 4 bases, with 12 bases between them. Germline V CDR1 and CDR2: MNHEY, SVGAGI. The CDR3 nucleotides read TGTGCCAGCAGTTACGGGCAGGGGATATACGAGCAGTACTTC. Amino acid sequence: CASSYGQGIYEQYF.

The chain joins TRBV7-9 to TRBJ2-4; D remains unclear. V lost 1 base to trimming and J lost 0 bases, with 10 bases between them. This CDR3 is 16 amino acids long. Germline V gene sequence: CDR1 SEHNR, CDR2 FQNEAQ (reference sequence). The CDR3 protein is CASSLVADLAKNIQYF. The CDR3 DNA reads TGTGCCAGCAGCTTAGTGGCGGATCTAGCCAAAAACATTCAGTACTTC.

The CDR3 reads CASSQGDSLYEQYF. The DNA of the CDR3 is TGTGCCAGCTCACAAGGGGACAGCCTCTACGAGCAGTACTTC. This chain uses TRBV18 with TRBJ2-7; 7 bases align to TRBD1. V dropped 4 bases and J dropped 3; count of bases not matched to a gene: 6. The CDR3 length is 14 residues. CDR1 is KGHSH and CDR2 is LQKENI in the germline V gene.

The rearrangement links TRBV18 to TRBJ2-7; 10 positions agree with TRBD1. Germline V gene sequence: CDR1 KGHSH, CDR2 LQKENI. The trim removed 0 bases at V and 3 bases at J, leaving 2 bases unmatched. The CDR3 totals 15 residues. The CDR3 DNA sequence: TGTGCCAGCTCACCACCGGGACAGGGGATCTACGAGCAGTACTTC. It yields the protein CASSPPGQGIYEQYF.

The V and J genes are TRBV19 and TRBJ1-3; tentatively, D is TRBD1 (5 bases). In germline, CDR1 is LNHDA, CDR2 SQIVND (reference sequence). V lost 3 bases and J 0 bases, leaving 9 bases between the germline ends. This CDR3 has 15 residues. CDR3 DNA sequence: TGTGCCAGTAGTATTGACAGCCGCTCTGGAAACACCATATATTTT. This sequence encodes CASSIDSRSGNTIYF.

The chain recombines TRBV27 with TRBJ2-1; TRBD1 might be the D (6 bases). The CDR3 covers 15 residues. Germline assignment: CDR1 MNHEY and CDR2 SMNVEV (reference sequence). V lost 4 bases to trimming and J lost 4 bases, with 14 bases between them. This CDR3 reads CASSWLGQLYNEQFF. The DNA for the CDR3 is TGTGCCAGCAGTTGGTTAGGACAGCTTTACAATGAGCAGTTCTTC.

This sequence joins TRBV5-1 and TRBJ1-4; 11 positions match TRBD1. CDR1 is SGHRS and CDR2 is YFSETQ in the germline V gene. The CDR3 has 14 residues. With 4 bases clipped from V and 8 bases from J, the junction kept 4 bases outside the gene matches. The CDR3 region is CASSLGQGAEKLFF. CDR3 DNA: TGCGCCAGCAGCCTAGGACAGGGGGCAGAAAAACTGTTTTTT.

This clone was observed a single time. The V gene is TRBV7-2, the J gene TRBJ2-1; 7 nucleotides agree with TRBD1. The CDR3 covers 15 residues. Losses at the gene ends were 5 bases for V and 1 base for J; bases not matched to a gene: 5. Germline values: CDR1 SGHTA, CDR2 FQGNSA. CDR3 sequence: CASSPGTASYNEQFF. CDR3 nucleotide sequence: TGTGCCAGCAGCCCCGGGACAGCATCCTACAATGAGCAGTTCTTC.

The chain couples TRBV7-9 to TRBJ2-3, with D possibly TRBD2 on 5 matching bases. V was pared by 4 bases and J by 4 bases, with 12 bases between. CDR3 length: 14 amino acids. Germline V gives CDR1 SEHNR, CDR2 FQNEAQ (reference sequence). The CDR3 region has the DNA TGTGCCAGCAGCTCTACTAGAAGTTCAGATACGCAGTATTTT. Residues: CASSSTRSSDTQYF.

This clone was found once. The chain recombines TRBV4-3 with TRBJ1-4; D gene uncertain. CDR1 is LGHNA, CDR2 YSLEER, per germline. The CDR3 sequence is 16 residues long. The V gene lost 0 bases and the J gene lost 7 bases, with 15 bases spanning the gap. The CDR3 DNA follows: TGCGCCAGCAGCCAAGATGGCTGGGCAGGAAGTGAAAAACTGTTTTTT. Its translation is CASSQDGWAGSEKLFF.

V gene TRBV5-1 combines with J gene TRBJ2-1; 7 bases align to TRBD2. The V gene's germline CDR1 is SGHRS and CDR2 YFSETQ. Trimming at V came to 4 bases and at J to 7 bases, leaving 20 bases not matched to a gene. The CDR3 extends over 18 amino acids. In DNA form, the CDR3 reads TGCGCCAGCAGCCGGACTAGTGCGGGAGTAACGGTTAGGAATGAGCAGTTCTTC. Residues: CASSRTSAGVTVRNEQFF. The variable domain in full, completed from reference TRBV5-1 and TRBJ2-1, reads KAGVTQTPRYLIKTRGQQVTLSCSPISGHRSVSWYQQTPGQGLQFLFEYFSETQRNKGNFPGRFSGRQFSNSRSEMNVSTLELGDSALYLCASSRTSAGVTVRNEQFFGPGTRLTVL.